The entry that follows covers one T cell receptor (beta chain) sequence. Its target is not known. The method was immunoSEQ multiplex PCR; TCRdb's version includes in-frame clones alone and lacks a portion of them. In the table there are tens of thousands of clones, roughly 84% of which are singletons. These data belong to a study of T cell responses to AZD1222 COVID-19 vaccine. Notes on the study in general: At baseline, seropositivity was found in only five or six AZD1222 recipients.

Trimming left V 1 base short and J 1 base short, with 4 bases between. The germline CDR1 and CDR2 sequences are SGHDN and FVKESK. The CDR3 has 13 amino acids. The J gene is TRBJ1-1, the V gene TRBV14; D gene ambiguous. This clonotype originated in an adult in good health. The sample was peripheral blood, taken on day 0 of AZD1222 vaccination. For the CDR3, the DNA is TGTGCCAGCAGCCAAGTTGCGAACACTGAAGCTTTCTTT. Amino acids: CASSQVANTEAFF.